The source of this TCR beta chain is a study of OX40 agonist ivuxolimab in advanced cancers. Background on the study: Checkpoint inhibitors had been given previously to under 50% of patients.

Study-wide results and limits: At 0.1 to 3.0 mg/kg and by week 6, CD4+ and CD8+ T cells in the blood had expanded clonally. Some nonresponders additionally presented with little normalized T-cell clonal expansion.

CDR1 and CDR2 (germline): SGHTA, FQGTGA. The CDR3 sequence is 16 residues long. J lost 0 bases, V lost 9 bases, and 8 bases had no gene match. Method: immunoSEQ multiplex PCR; TCRdb's copy keeps in-frame clones and lacks some. The sample yields about 58,000 clones, 82% seen once. Details on this clone: Its specificity is not known.

This specimen consisted of CD4+ or CD8+ T cells sorted from blood, obtained in a trial of the OX40 agonist ivuxolimab. This TCR was recovered from an adult with an advanced solid tumor such as melanoma, head and neck, liver or kidney cancer. The chain has TRBV7-3 and TRBJ2-6; the match to TRBD1 covers 7 bases. This chain's CDR3 is CASGRQGLSGANVLTF. In DNA form, the CDR3 reads TGTGCCAGTGGCCGACAGGGCCTCTCTGGGGCCAACGTCCTGACTTTC.